Listed below are T cell receptor beta chains from one sample, sequenced in a study of blood T cell repertoires in COVID-19. Assay used: immunoSEQ multiplex PCR; TCRdb lists only in-frame clones, some missing. This table holds a few hundred thousand clones, roughly 90% found once. Sequenced material: PBMCs or T cells enriched from blood (not recorded which). These receptors all stem from a woman in her twenties or thirties who had recovered from COVID-19. The CDR3 runs from the conserved cysteine through the conserved F or W. Each record gives: CDR3 DNA, CDR3 protein, V gene, D gene, J gene, clone size. The D gene is left open where the match is weak. Some rows mark clone size as missing; the rest say once, few, many or name a class of expanded clone.

CDR3 DNA: TGTGCCAGCAGTAATCCGGGGGGTACCGGGGAGCTGTTTTTT
CDR3 protein: CASSNPGGTGELFF
V gene: TRBV25-1
D gene: TRBD2
J gene: TRBJ2-2
clone size: .

CDR3 DNA: TGTGCCATCAGTGGTGGGGAGGGGGAGAACTATGGCTACACCTTC
CDR3 protein: CAISGGEGENYGYTF
V gene: TRBV10-3
D gene: .
J gene: TRBJ1-2
clone size: .

CDR3 DNA: TGCGCCAGCAGCCAAGCGGGCCAGGGGGTAGGGGAGACCCAGTACTTC
CDR3 protein: CASSQAGQGVGETQYF
V gene: TRBV4-1
D gene: TRBD1
J gene: TRBJ2-5
clone size: .

CDR3 DNA: TGTGCCAGCCAAGGGGGGGCCGGGGAGCTGTTTTTT
CDR3 protein: CASQGGAGELFF
V gene: TRBV6-4
D gene: .
J gene: TRBJ2-2
clone size: .

CDR3 DNA: TGTGCCAGCAGTTTATCGACTAGCTCCTACAATGAGCAGTTCTTC
CDR3 protein: CASSLSTSSYNEQFF
V gene: TRBV28
D gene: .
J gene: TRBJ2-1
clone size: .

CDR3 DNA: TGCGCCAGCAGCTTGGACGGTACCGCAACTAATGAAAAACTGTTTTTT
CDR3 protein: CASSLDGTATNEKLFF
V gene: TRBV5-1
D gene: .
J gene: TRBJ1-4
clone size: .

CDR3 DNA: TGCGCCAGCAGCCAAGGAGGGACAGGGCGTAACAGTGAAGCTTTCTTT
CDR3 protein: CASSQGGTGRNSEAFF
V gene: TRBV4-1
D gene: TRBD1
J gene: TRBJ1-1
clone size: .

CDR3 DNA: TGTGCCAGTAGATCGTACACCTTC
CDR3 protein: CASRSYTF
V gene: TRBV19
D gene: .
J gene: TRBJ1-2
clone size: .

CDR3 DNA: TGCAGCGCCGGACGGGATAACACCGGGGAGCTGTTTTTT
CDR3 protein: CSAGRDNTGELFF
V gene: TRBV29-1
D gene: .
J gene: TRBJ2-2
clone size: .

CDR3 DNA: TGTGCCAGCAGCCCCGCCCCGGGACAGGGGACGAACACCGGGGAGCTGTTTTTT
CDR3 protein: CASSPAPGQGTNTGELFF
V gene: TRBV7-2
D gene: TRBD1
J gene: TRBJ2-2
clone size: .

CDR3 DNA: TGTGCCAGCACCGGACTATCCAACTCCTACGAGCAGTACTTC
CDR3 protein: CASTGLSNSYEQYF
V gene: TRBV6-5
D gene: .
J gene: TRBJ2-7
clone size: .

CDR3 DNA: TGTGCCAGCAGCTTAGGGTTGGCGGGAAGTGAGCAGTTCTTC
CDR3 protein: CASSLGLAGSEQFF
V gene: TRBV7-9
D gene: .
J gene: TRBJ2-1
clone size: .

CDR3 DNA: TGCGCCAGCAGCTTGGCGGACAGCTCTGGGGCCAACGTCCTGACTTTC
CDR3 protein: CASSLADSSGANVLTF
V gene: TRBV5-1
D gene: .
J gene: TRBJ2-6
clone size: .

CDR3 DNA: TGTGCCAGCAGCCACCTGGACAGGGCGCCCGCTGAAGCTTTCTTT
CDR3 protein: CASSHLDRAPAEAFF
V gene: TRBV14
D gene: TRBD1
J gene: TRBJ1-1
clone size: .

CDR3 DNA: TGTGCCAGCAGCTTTCCCGGACAGTACTATGGCTACACCTTC
CDR3 protein: CASSFPGQYYGYTF
V gene: TRBV7-2
D gene: .
J gene: TRBJ1-2
clone size: .

CDR3 DNA: TGTGCCAGCAGTGGGCTAGCGGGAGTGGGCCAAGAGACCCAGTACTTC
CDR3 protein: CASSGLAGVGQETQYF
V gene: TRBV25-1
D gene: TRBD2
J gene: TRBJ2-5
clone size: .

CDR3 DNA: TGCGCCAGCAGCCAAGCGTCCGCAGGGAACTATAATTCACCCCTCCACTTT
CDR3 protein: CASSQASAGNYNSPLHF
V gene: TRBV4-1
D gene: .
J gene: TRBJ1-6
clone size: .

CDR3 DNA: TGTGCCAGTAGGCCACAGGGAGGGGGTTCACCCCTCCACTTT
CDR3 protein: CASRPQGGGSPLHF
V gene: TRBV19
D gene: .
J gene: TRBJ1-6
clone size: .

CDR3 DNA: TGTGCCAGCAGCTTAGGAGATGGAGGGGGCCCTTCCTACAATGAGCAGTTCTTC
CDR3 protein: CASSLGDGGGPSYNEQFF
V gene: TRBV11-3
D gene: .
J gene: TRBJ2-1
clone size: .

CDR3 DNA: TGTGCCAGCAGCCAGACAGGGCTCAGCACAGATACGCAGTATTTT
CDR3 protein: CASSQTGLSTDTQYF
V gene: TRBV5-4
D gene: TRBD1
J gene: TRBJ2-3
clone size: .

CDR3 DNA: TGTGCCAGCATCCAGGGACAGGGTGGGACCGGGGAGCTGTTTTTT
CDR3 protein: CASIQGQGGTGELFF
V gene: TRBV11-2
D gene: TRBD1
J gene: TRBJ2-2
clone size: .

CDR3 DNA: TGTGCCAGCAGCCCACCCAGGACTGGAAACACCATATATTTT
CDR3 protein: CASSPPRTGNTIYF
V gene: TRBV4-2
D gene: .
J gene: TRBJ1-3
clone size: .

CDR3 DNA: TGTGCCAGCAACCCTAGCAATGCCAAAAACATTCAGTACTTC
CDR3 protein: CASNPSNAKNIQYF
V gene: TRBV6-2/TRBV6-3
D gene: .
J gene: TRBJ2-4
clone size: .

CDR3 DNA: TGTGCCACCCTTTACCTCTGGCCAGATGAAGAACCCCAGCATTTT
CDR3 protein: CATLYLWPDEEPQHF
V gene: TRBV6-5
D gene: .
J gene: TRBJ1-5
clone size: once

CDR3 DNA: TGTGCCAGCAGCGTAGCTGGGACAGTAGAGACCCAGTACTTC
CDR3 protein: CASSVAGTVETQYF
V gene: TRBV9
D gene: TRBD1
J gene: TRBJ2-5
clone size: .

CDR3 DNA: TGCGCCAGCAGCTTGAGGGGGGGAAGTGACTATGGCTACACCTTC
CDR3 protein: CASSLRGGSDYGYTF
V gene: TRBV5-1
D gene: .
J gene: TRBJ1-2
clone size: .

CDR3 DNA: TGTGCCTGGAGTGTTCTAGGCGGGACCGGCACAGATACGCAGTATTTT
CDR3 protein: CAWSVLGGTGTDTQYF
V gene: TRBV30
D gene: .
J gene: TRBJ2-3
clone size: .

CDR3 DNA: TGTGCCAGCAGCCTCAGGGGAGAAAAACTGTTTTTT
CDR3 protein: CASSLRGEKLFF
V gene: TRBV3-1/TRBV3-2
D gene: .
J gene: TRBJ1-4
clone size: .

CDR3 DNA: TGTGCCAGCAGCTTATCGAGCAATCAGCCCCAGCATTTT
CDR3 protein: CASSLSSNQPQHF
V gene: TRBV11-2
D gene: .
J gene: TRBJ1-5
clone size: .

CDR3 DNA: TGTGCCAGCAGTTGGGGTCAGGGCGATGAGCAGTTCTTC
CDR3 protein: CASSWGQGDEQFF
V gene: TRBV27
D gene: .
J gene: TRBJ2-1
clone size: .

CDR3 DNA: TGTGCCAGCAGTTTCGGACAGAAGAACACTGAAGCTTTCTTT
CDR3 protein: CASSFGQKNTEAFF
V gene: TRBV27
D gene: .
J gene: TRBJ1-1
clone size: .

CDR3 DNA: TGTGCCAGCACCAGTTTGGGGGGGAATGGCTACACCTTC
CDR3 protein: CASTSLGGNGYTF
V gene: TRBV7-2
D gene: .
J gene: TRBJ1-2
clone size: .

CDR3 DNA: TGTGCCAGCAGCCAAGGGGGAGGGTATTCACCCCTCCACTTT
CDR3 protein: CASSQGGGYSPLHF
V gene: TRBV4-2
D gene: .
J gene: TRBJ1-6
clone size: .

CDR3 DNA: TGTGCCAGACGGGAGTTTGCTGAAGCTTTCTTT
CDR3 protein: CARREFAEAFF
V gene: TRBV27
D gene: .
J gene: TRBJ1-1
clone size: once

CDR3 DNA: TGTGCCAGCATAGAGATCGAAGGGACAGATGGCACCGGGGAGCTGTTTTTT
CDR3 protein: CASIEIEGTDGTGELFF
V gene: TRBV28
D gene: TRBD1
J gene: TRBJ2-2
clone size: .

CDR3 DNA: TGTGCCAGCACCATCGGGACTAGCGGCCAAGAGACCCAGTACTTC
CDR3 protein: CASTIGTSGQETQYF
V gene: TRBV2
D gene: TRBD2
J gene: TRBJ2-5
clone size: .

CDR3 DNA: TGTGCCAGCAGTGAAGAAAAGGGGCTCTATGGCTACACCTTC
CDR3 protein: CASSEEKGLYGYTF
V gene: TRBV6-1
D gene: .
J gene: TRBJ1-2
clone size: once

CDR3 DNA: TGTGCCAGCAGCCTGTGGGCCAACGTCCTGACTTTC
CDR3 protein: CASSLWANVLTF
V gene: TRBV12-3/TRBV12-4
D gene: .
J gene: TRBJ2-6
clone size: .

CDR3 DNA: TGCAGTGCTAGTGGCGTAAGCAATCAGCCCCAGCATTTT
CDR3 protein: CSASGVSNQPQHF
V gene: TRBV20-1
D gene: .
J gene: TRBJ1-5
clone size: .

CDR3 DNA: TGTGCCAGCCATCAGGGGGCGTACACTGAAGCTTTCTTT
CDR3 protein: CASHQGAYTEAFF
V gene: TRBV12-3/TRBV12-4
D gene: TRBD1
J gene: TRBJ1-1
clone size: .

CDR3 DNA: TGTGCCAGCAGTGCAGCCTGGACAGGCCTTCAAGAGACCCAGTACTTC
CDR3 protein: CASSAAWTGLQETQYF
V gene: TRBV27
D gene: TRBD1
J gene: TRBJ2-5
clone size: .

CDR3 DNA: TGTGCCAGCTCACCACGCGGACGCGGGGCTATCAATGAGCAGTTCTTC
CDR3 protein: CASSPRGRGAINEQFF
V gene: TRBV18
D gene: .
J gene: TRBJ2-1
clone size: .

CDR3 DNA: TGTGCCAGCTCACCACGACAGGCGAACTCTGGAAACACCATATATTTT
CDR3 protein: CASSPRQANSGNTIYF
V gene: TRBV18
D gene: .
J gene: TRBJ1-3
clone size: .

CDR3 DNA: TGTGCCAGCAGCTTAGGCCCCTCCGGCACCGGGGAGCTGTTTTTT
CDR3 protein: CASSLGPSGTGELFF
V gene: TRBV7-8
D gene: .
J gene: TRBJ2-2
clone size: .

CDR3 DNA: TGTGCCAGCAGCCCCAGGGGTAGGAATAATTCACCCCTCCACTTT
CDR3 protein: CASSPRGRNNSPLHF
V gene: TRBV4-2
D gene: .
J gene: TRBJ1-6
clone size: .

CDR3 DNA: TGCGCCAGCAGGGACAGACCGTCCTCTGGAAACACCATATATTTT
CDR3 protein: CASRDRPSSGNTIYF
V gene: TRBV5-1
D gene: .
J gene: TRBJ1-3
clone size: .

CDR3 DNA: TGTGCCAGCAGTCGGGGAGGGGAGGCCAAAAACATTCAGTACTTC
CDR3 protein: CASSRGGEAKNIQYF
V gene: TRBV28
D gene: TRBD2
J gene: TRBJ2-4
clone size: .

CDR3 DNA: TGCGCCAGCAGCCAAGATCGGGTCCTCACCTACAATGAGCAGTTCTTC
CDR3 protein: CASSQDRVLTYNEQFF
V gene: TRBV4-3
D gene: .
J gene: TRBJ2-1
clone size: .